This passage covers 12 T cell receptor beta chains from one sample sequenced in a study of spatial heterogeneity in lung cancer. Time point indicated: sample taken at primary tumor resection. From tumor, nontumor lung or frozen PBMC, whole RNA was taken unsorted for sequencing. TCRdb used MiXCR to reprocess the 5' RACE reads, holding one entry per CDR3 protein. The sample shows about 7,800 distinct CDR3 sequences, roughly 8.6% of them seen only once. The source material was PBMCs, sampled at surgery. The receptors come from a male donor with early-stage non-small cell lung cancer.

This clonotype was recorded many times. Found in a library prepared for alpha chains, this beta chain is an off-target read, and its abundance has little meaning. The chain is built from TRBV18 and TRBJ1-1; D remains ambiguous. Trimming removed 3 bases at V and 4 bases at J, with 12 bases between. This CDR3 has 14 residues. Germline V CDR1 and CDR2: KGHSH, LQKENI. The CDR3 reads CASSPVGVSTEAFF. CDR3 nucleotides: TGTGCCAGCTCACCCGTAGGTGTGTCCACTGAAGCTTTCTTT.

This clonotype was counted at least ten times. Because the library targeted alpha chains, this beta chain is an off-target read whose size means little. This chain joins TRBV6-6 and TRBJ2-3; D remains ambiguous. Germline values: CDR1 MNHNY, CDR2 SVGAGI (reference sequence). Trimming took off 3 bases at V and 6 bases at J, with 13 bases between the two ends. The CDR3 spans 14 residues. The CDR3 DNA is TGTGCCAGCAGTTATGGAGCGTCAGCGGATACGCAGTATTTT. Its translation: CASSYGASADTQYF.

For this clonotype: This beta chain appears as a stray read in a library generated for alpha chains; its size is not informative. The rearrangement uses TRBV2 and TRBJ1-1, with a weak D call TRBD1 (5 bases). The CDR3 is 14 amino acids. Trimming cost V 7 bases and J 8 bases, with 20 bases left between them. Germline CDR1 SNHLY, CDR2 FYNNEI. The CDR3 region is CASKTGTGLLEAFF. The CDR3 region has the DNA TGTGCCAGCAAGACTGGGACGGGGTTGTTGGAAGCTTTCTTT.

This clonotype has at least ten counts. This beta chain lies outside the target of a library built for alpha chains; its clone size means little. The chain is built from TRBV12-3 or TRBV12-4 and TRBJ1-1; 10 positions agree with TRBD1. The CDR3 consists of 15 residues. After removal of 11 bases from V and 0 bases from J, the junction contained 9 bases not matched to a gene. The CDR3 nucleotides read TGTGCCTCTCGGACAGGGGGAGTAATGAACACTGAAGCTTTCTTT. Protein sequence: CASRTGGVMNTEAFF.

To note about this clonotype: A read error may be the cause here, since a much bigger clone is one base away. Since it is a stray read in a library aimed at alpha chains, this beta chain has a size that is not meaningful. The rearrangement links TRBV7-9 to TRBJ1-2; the D is unclear. Germline values: CDR1 SEHNR, CDR2 FQNEAQ (reference sequence). The CDR3 runs 11 residues. CDR3 in DNA: TGTGCCAGCAGTCAGAACTATGCCTACACCTTC. This encodes CASSQNYAYTF.

In its sample, this clonotype was seen many times. Within a library made for alpha chains, this beta chain is off target, and its count is uninformative. The genes are TRBV10-2 and TRBJ2-7; 14 bases are a match to TRBD2. The CDR3 consists of 16 residues. J was trimmed by 0 bases and V by 5 bases; bases with no gene match: 3. CDR1 and CDR2 (germline): WSHSY, SAAADI. This CDR3 reads CASSPGTSGSSYEQYF. CDR3 in DNA: TGCGCCAGCAGTCCCGGGACTAGCGGGAGCTCCTACGAGCAGTACTTC.

This clonotype counts as medium-sized. A library made for alpha chains picked up this beta chain off target, so its size means little. The CDR3 DNA sequence: TGTGCCAGCAGTGAAGGGGCGGGGACCACAGATACGCAGTATTTT. Amino acid sequence: CASSEGAGTTDTQYF. The rearrangement links TRBV2 to TRBJ2-3; D may be TRBD2 (6 bases). CDR3 size: 15 residues. Germline V lookup: CDR1 SNHLY, CDR2 FYNNEI. V lost 1 base and J lost 2, with 10 bases in between.

The table lists this clonotype with many counts. This beta chain was picked up by a library intended for alpha chains and is off target, so its count carries little meaning. The chain employs TRBV2 and TRBJ2-1, with TRBD2 matching over 7 bases. This CDR3 is 16 amino acids long. V trimming: 6 bases; J trimming: 0 bases; junction bases outside the gene matches: 8. Germline lookup yields CDR1 SNHLY and CDR2 FYNNEI. CDR3 sequence reads: CASSGTTRSSYNEQFF. Here the CDR3 DNA reads TGTGCCAGCAGCGGGACTACCCGTAGCTCCTACAATGAGCAGTTCTTC.

There are many counts of this clonotype. This beta chain is an unintended read in a library built for alpha chains; its size means little. The V gene is TRBV9, the J gene TRBJ2-7; possibly TRBD1 for D (5 bases). Germline V lookup: CDR1 SGDLS, CDR2 YYNGEE. The V and J ends lost 3 bases and 3 bases respectively, with 7 bases between them. The CDR3 is 12 residues long. The CDR3 is CASSGDSYEQYF. DNA for the CDR3: TGTGCCAGCAGCGGTGACAGCTACGAGCAGTACTTC.

This clonotype has ten or more counts. This beta chain represents an off-target read in a library built for alpha chains; its size is of limited meaning. The gene calls are TRBV11-2 and TRBJ2-1; a weak D match, TRBD2 (5 bases). The V end lost 2 bases, the J end lost 10 bases, and 18 bases lay between the germline ends. Per germline, CDR1 SGHAT and CDR2 FQNNGV. This CDR3 spans 15 amino acids. The CDR3 spells CASSLYEGSAIEQFF. In DNA form, the CDR3 reads TGTGCCAGCAGCTTATACGAGGGTAGCGCGATCGAGCAGTTCTTC.

This clonotype was seen repeatedly, ten times or more. This beta chain is off target for a library built for alpha chains, so its abundance means little. The chain employs TRBV9 and TRBJ1-2, with D maybe TRBD1 (5 bases). The CDR3 runs to 14 residues. Germline CDR1 SGDLS, CDR2 YYNGEE. The V end was cut by 4 bases, the J end by 8 bases, with 18 bases between. The CDR3 sequence: CASSPYWDFKGYTF. CDR3 coding DNA: TGTGCCAGCAGCCCATACTGGGACTTTAAAGGCTACACCTTC.

This clonotype was seen repeatedly, ten times or more. Little can be read into the size of this beta chain, an off-target read in a library designed for alpha chains. This sequence joins TRBV7-9 and TRBJ2-1; TRBD2 matches 14 bases. CDR3 size: 17 residues. CDR1 and CDR2 (germline): SEHNR, FQNEAQ (reference sequence). Trimming took 6 bases from V and 7 from J; bases not matched to a gene: 11. CDR3 nucleotide sequence: TGTGCCAGCAGTCGACTAGCGGGAGGGCCGAAGTATAATGAGCAGTTCTTC. It specifies CASSRLAGGPKYNEQFF.